The TCR beta chain described here comes from a study of glioma-infiltrating T cells after dendritic cell vaccination. Blood PBMC samples: pre-vaccination, two weeks post third vaccination, and at tumor progression. The V gene's germline CDR1 is MNHEY and CDR2 SMNVEV (reference sequence). The V and J ends lost 7 bases and 0 bases respectively, with 6 bases between them. CDR3 length: 12 amino acids. The primer mix had 60 V beta and 13 J beta primers. Data came from immunoSEQ multiplex PCR; TCRdb stores just in-frame clones and leaves some out. The sample carries some 70,000 clones, 81% recorded once. The sample here was blood, taken before dendritic cell vaccination. The receptor comes from a human donor with glioblastoma. This rearrangement joins TRBV27 to TRBJ1-2; D uncertain. This CDR3 reads CASKTANYGYTF. The CDR3 DNA reads TGTGCCAGCAAAACAGCTAACTATGGCTACACCTTC.